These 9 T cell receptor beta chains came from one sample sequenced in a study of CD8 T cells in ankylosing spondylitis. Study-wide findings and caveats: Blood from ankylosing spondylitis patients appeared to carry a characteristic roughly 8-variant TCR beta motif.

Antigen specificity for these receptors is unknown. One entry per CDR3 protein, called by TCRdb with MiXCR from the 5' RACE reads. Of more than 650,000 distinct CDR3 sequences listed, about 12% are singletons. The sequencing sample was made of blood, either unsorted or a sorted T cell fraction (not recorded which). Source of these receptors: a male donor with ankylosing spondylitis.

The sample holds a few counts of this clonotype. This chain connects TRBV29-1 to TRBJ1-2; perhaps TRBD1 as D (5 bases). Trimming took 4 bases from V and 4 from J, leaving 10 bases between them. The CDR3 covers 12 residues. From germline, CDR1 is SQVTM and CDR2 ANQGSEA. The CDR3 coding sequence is TGCAGCGTTGCAGGGTTTGGCTATGGCTACACCTTC. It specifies CSVAGFGYGYTF. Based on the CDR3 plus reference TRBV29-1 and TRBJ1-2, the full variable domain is SAVISQKPSRDICQRGTSLTIQCQVDSQVTMMFWYRQQPGQSLTLIATANQGSEATYESGFVIDKFPISRPNLTFSTLTVSNMSPEDSSIYLCSVAGFGYGYTFGSGTRLTVV.

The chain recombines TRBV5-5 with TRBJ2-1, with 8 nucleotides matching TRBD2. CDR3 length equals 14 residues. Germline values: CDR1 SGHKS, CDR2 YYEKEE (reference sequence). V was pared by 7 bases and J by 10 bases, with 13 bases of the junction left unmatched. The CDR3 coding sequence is TGTGCCAGCGCCCCGAGCGGGAGCTCTGGCGAGCAGTTCTTC. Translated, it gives CASAPSGSSGEQFF.

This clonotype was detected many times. The CDR3 sequence: CASSLVQANEQFF. The CDR3 DNA sequence: TGTGCCAGCAGCTTGGTGCAGGCCAATGAGCAGTTCTTC. This chain joins TRBV5-6 and TRBJ2-1; D gene unclear. The CDR3 has 13 amino acids. V was trimmed by 0 bases and J by 6 bases, leaving 7 bases between them. Germline V gene data show CDR1 as SGHDT and CDR2 as YYEEEE.

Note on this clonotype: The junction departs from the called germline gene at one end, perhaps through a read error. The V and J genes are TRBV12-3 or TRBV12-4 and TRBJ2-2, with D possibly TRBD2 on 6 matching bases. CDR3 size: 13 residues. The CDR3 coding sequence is TGTGCCAGCACCTTCAACTATCGCGGGGAGCCGTTTTTT. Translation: CASTFNYRGEPFF.

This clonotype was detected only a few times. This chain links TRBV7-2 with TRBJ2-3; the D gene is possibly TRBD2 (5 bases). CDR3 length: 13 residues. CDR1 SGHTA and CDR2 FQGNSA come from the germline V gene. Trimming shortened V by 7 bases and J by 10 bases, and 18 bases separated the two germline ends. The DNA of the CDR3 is TGTGCCAGCATCGTCGGTGGGGAGTCGGCGCAGTATTTT. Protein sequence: CASIVGGESAQYF.

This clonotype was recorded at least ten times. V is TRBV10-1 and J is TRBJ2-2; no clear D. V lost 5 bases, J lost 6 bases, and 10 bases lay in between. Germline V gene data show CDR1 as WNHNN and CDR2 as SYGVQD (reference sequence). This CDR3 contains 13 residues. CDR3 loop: CASSPTEAGELFF. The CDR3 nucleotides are TGCGCCAGCAGTCCAACAGAGGCCGGGGAGCTGTTTTTT.

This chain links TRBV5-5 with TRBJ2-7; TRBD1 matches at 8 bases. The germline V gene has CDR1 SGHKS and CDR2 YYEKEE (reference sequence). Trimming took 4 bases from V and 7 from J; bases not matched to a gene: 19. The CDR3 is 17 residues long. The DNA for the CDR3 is TGTGCCAGCAGCAGTTTCCCCAGGGGGCTGGGGGAGAGGGAGCAGTACTTC. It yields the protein CASSSFPRGLGEREQYF.

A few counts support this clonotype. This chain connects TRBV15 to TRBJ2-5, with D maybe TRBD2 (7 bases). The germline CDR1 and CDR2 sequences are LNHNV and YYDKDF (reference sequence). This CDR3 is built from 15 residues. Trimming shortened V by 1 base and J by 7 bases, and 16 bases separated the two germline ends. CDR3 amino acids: CATSRGQVGGGTQYF. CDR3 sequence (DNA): TGTGCCACCAGCAGAGGACAGGTTGGGGGGGGGACCCAGTACTTC.

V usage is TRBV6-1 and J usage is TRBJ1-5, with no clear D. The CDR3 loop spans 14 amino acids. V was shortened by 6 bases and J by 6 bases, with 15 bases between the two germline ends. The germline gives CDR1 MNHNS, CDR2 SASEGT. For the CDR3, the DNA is TGTGCCAGCAGCCAATATGCGGGTTCTCAGCCCCAGCATTTT. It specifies CASSQYAGSQPQHF.